These T cell receptor beta chains were read from a single sample in a study of blood T cell repertoires in COVID-19. Sequenced by immunoSEQ multiplex PCR; TCRdb stores in-frame clones only, minus some. Counted here are approximately 290,000 clones, 84% occurring once; the ten biggest clones make up around 16%. Sequencing was performed on peripheral blood. Every receptor here comes from a person between 65 and 80 years old with COVID-19, enrolled during active disease. CDR3s include the opening cysteine and the closing phenylalanine or tryptophan. Fields, in order: D gene, J gene, clone size, V gene, CDR3 protein, CDR3 DNA. D genes are given only for firm matches. Expanded clones get a size class; other rows say once, few or many, or leave the size out.

NA | TRBJ1-1 | NA | TRBV11-2 | CASSLGALLWGGNTEAFF | TGTGCCAGCAGCTTAGGGGCCCTGCTATGGGGCGGGAACACTGAAGCTTTCTTT
TRBD1 | TRBJ1-4 | NA | TRBV7-9 | CASSQDRVNSNEKLFF | TGTGCCAGCAGCCAGGACAGGGTCAATAGTAATGAAAAACTGTTTTTT
NA | TRBJ1-1 | NA | TRBV18 | CASSPWESEAFF | TGTGCCAGCTCACCTTGGGAGTCTGAAGCTTTCTTT
NA | TRBJ1-1 | NA | TRBV6-6 | CASRGGVNTEAFF | TGTGCCAGCAGGGGGGGGGTGAACACTGAAGCTTTCTTT
TRBD2 | TRBJ2-3 | once | TRBV5-5 | CASSYSGGGTDTQYF | TGTGCCAGCAGCTATAGCGGGGGGGGCACAGATACGCAGTATTTT
TRBD1 | TRBJ1-3 | NA | TRBV6-5 | CASSYSRQGATIYF | TGTGCCAGCAGTTACTCGAGACAGGGGGCCACCATATATTTT
NA | TRBJ2-5 | NA | TRBV27 | CASSYSGQETQYF | TGTGCCAGCAGCTATAGCGGACAAGAGACCCAGTACTTC
NA | TRBJ1-2 | NA | TRBV12-3/TRBV12-4 | CASSSGTYGYTF | TGTGCCAGCAGCTCCGGGACTTACGGCTACACCTTC
NA | TRBJ1-4 | few | TRBV3-1/TRBV3-2 | CASSLERGVNEKLFF | TGTGCCAGCAGCCTGGAGCGGGGGGTTAATGAAAAACTGTTTTTT
TRBD2 | TRBJ2-2 | NA | TRBV24-1 | CATSDSPLAGVTGELFF | TGTGCCACCAGTGATTCACCTCTAGCGGGAGTTACCGGGGAGCTGTTTTTT
NA | TRBJ1-5 | NA | TRBV7-2 | CASSLAGREPQHF | TGTGCCAGCAGCTTAGCAGGGAGAGAGCCCCAGCATTTT
NA | TRBJ1-2 | NA | TRBV6-1 | CASSEGQATYGYTF | TGTGCCAGCAGTGAAGGACAGGCAACCTATGGCTACACCTTC
NA | TRBJ2-1 | NA | TRBV21-1 | CASSTWPGLAGGSSYNEQFF | TGTGCCAGCAGCACGTGGCCGGGACTAGCGGGAGGGAGCTCCTACAATGAGCAGTTCTTC
TRBD2 | TRBJ2-3 | NA | TRBV5-1 | CASSLTGGADTQYF | TGCGCCAGCAGCTTGACGGGGGGAGCAGATACGCAGTATTTT
TRBD1 | TRBJ2-7 | NA | TRBV5-4 | CASSFGRGTGPHEQYF | TGTGCCAGCAGCTTTGGGCGGGGGACAGGGCCGCACGAGCAGTACTTC
TRBD2 | TRBJ2-1 | NA | TRBV18 | CASSLLGLAGVSYNEQFF | TGTGCCAGCTCACTATTGGGACTAGCGGGAGTATCCTACAATGAGCAGTTCTTC
NA | TRBJ2-7 | NA | TRBV3-1/TRBV3-2 | CASSQTQYEQYF | TGTGCCAGCAGCCAAACTCAATACGAGCAGTACTTC
NA | TRBJ2-7 | NA | TRBV6-5 | CASRPYATYEQYF | TGTGCCAGCAGGCCTTACGCGACCTACGAGCAGTACTTC
NA | TRBJ1-4 | NA | TRBV5-6 | CASSFHKRVGGKLFF | TGTGCCAGCAGCTTCCACAAAAGGGTCGGAGGAAAACTGTTTTTT
NA | TRBJ2-5 | NA | TRBV7-6 | CASSWGTGQTSGETQYF | TGTGCCAGCAGCTGGGGGACAGGGCAAACTAGCGGAGAGACCCAGTACTTC
TRBD1 | TRBJ1-1 | NA | TRBV6-2/TRBV6-3 | CASSWDSKNTEAFF | TGTGCCAGCAGTTGGGACAGCAAGAACACTGAAGCTTTCTTT
TRBD2 | TRBJ2-1 | NA | TRBV19 | CASSPWTSENEQFF | TGTGCCAGTAGTCCCTGGACTAGCGAGAATGAGCAGTTCTTC
TRBD2 | TRBJ2-1 | many | TRBV5-5 | CASSLAGGRQNEQFF | TGTGCCAGCAGCTTAGCGGGAGGGCGTCAAAATGAGCAGTTCTTC
TRBD1 | TRBJ2-2 | NA | TRBV3-1/TRBV3-2 | CASSHGTGARGELFF | TGTGCCAGCAGCCACGGGACAGGGGCTCGCGGGGAGCTGTTTTTT
NA | TRBJ1-1 | once | TRBV6-1 | CASSEDPGTEAFF | TGTGCCAGCAGTGAAGATCCGGGCACTGAAGCTTTCTTT
NA | TRBJ2-1 | few | TRBV29-1 | CSGAPLGGYNEQFF | TGCAGCGGTGCCCCGTTGGGGGGCTACAATGAGCAGTTCTTC
NA | TRBJ1-2 | NA | TRBV25-1 | CASSRGARYGVNVAGYTF | TGTGCCAGCAGCCGCGGGGCCCGTTATGGGGTTAATGTTGCCGGCTACACCTTC
TRBD1 | TRBJ2-3 | NA | TRBV5-1 | CASSSGQGTDTQYF | TGCGCCAGCAGCTCGGGACAGGGAACAGATACGCAGTATTTT
TRBD1 | TRBJ2-7 | NA | TRBV19 | CASSTGGGYEQYF | TGTGCCAGTTCCACAGGGGGCGGCTACGAGCAGTACTTC
NA | TRBJ1-1 | NA | TRBV2 | CASKAGPTEAFF | TGTGCCAGCAAGGCAGGGCCCACTGAAGCTTTCTTT
NA | TRBJ1-6 | NA | TRBV19 | CASSISTGKQVHF | TGTGCCAGTAGTATTTCAACCGGGAAACAAGTTCACTTT
TRBD2 | TRBJ2-2 | few | TRBV9 | CASSATSGHTGELFF | TGTGCCAGCAGCGCCACTAGCGGTCACACCGGGGAGCTGTTTTTT
NA | TRBJ1-1 | NA | TRBV2 | CASREGVQNTEAFF | TGTGCCAGCAGGGAAGGTGTTCAGAACACTGAAGCTTTCTTT
NA | TRBJ2-7 | NA | TRBV5-1 | CASSLDIEQYF | TGCGCCAGCAGCTTGGATATCGAGCAGTACTTC
NA | TRBJ2-6 | NA | TRBV6-2/TRBV6-3 | CASSPDPSGGWSGANVLTF | TGTGCCAGCAGTCCAGACCCTAGTGGCGGCTGGTCTGGGGCCAACGTCCTGACTTTC
TRBD1 | TRBJ2-7 | once | TRBV6-2/TRBV6-3 | CASSSTGDYDEQYF | TGTGCCAGCAGTTCCACAGGGGATTATGACGAGCAGTACTTC
TRBD2 | TRBJ2-7 | NA | TRBV5-4 | CASSLAGGRAYEQYF | TGTGCCAGCAGCTTGGCGGGCGGGAGGGCCTACGAGCAGTACTTC
TRBD2 | TRBJ2-3 | NA | TRBV7-2 | CASSWGLATDTQYF | TGTGCCAGCAGTTGGGGACTAGCCACAGATACGCAGTATTTT
NA | TRBJ1-3 | NA | TRBV19 | CALDSVSGNTIYF | TGTGCCTTAGACAGCGTATCTGGAAACACCATATATTTT
TRBD2 | TRBJ2-1 | NA | TRBV5-4 | CASSPSLTSGRYNEQFF | TGTGCCAGCAGCCCCTCTCTCACTAGCGGGAGATACAATGAGCAGTTCTTC
NA | TRBJ2-2 | NA | TRBV2 | CASSRSQNTGELFF | TGTGCCAGCAGTAGGAGTCAGAACACCGGGGAGCTGTTTTTT
NA | TRBJ2-7 | NA | TRBV19 | CASSIRVSYEQYF | TGTGCCAGTAGTATTAGAGTATCCTACGAGCAGTACTTC
TRBD1 | TRBJ1-1 | NA | TRBV5-8 | CASSSPLGDRVKAFF | TGTGCCAGCAGCTCGCCCCTCGGGGACAGGGTAAAGGCTTTCTTT
NA | TRBJ2-1 | NA | TRBV5-6 | CASSLRKGVSYNEQFF | TGTGCCAGCAGCTTGCGAAAGGGGGTATCCTACAATGAGCAGTTCTTC
NA | TRBJ1-2 | NA | TRBV5-1 | CASSLERYGYTF | TGCGCCAGCAGCTTGGAACGGTATGGCTACACCTTC
NA | TRBJ2-5 | NA | TRBV2 | CASSEVPNQETQYF | TGTGCCAGCAGTGAAGTTCCCAACCAAGAGACCCAGTACTTC
NA | TRBJ2-3 | NA | TRBV7-3 | CASSPAWGGADTQYF | TGTGCCAGCAGCCCCGCGTGGGGCGGCGCAGATACGCAGTATTTT
NA | TRBJ2-7 | NA | TRBV5-5 | CASSIQGYDADYEQYF | TGTGCCAGCAGCATACAGGGATACGATGCTGACTACGAGCAGTACTTC
NA | TRBJ2-1 | once | TRBV3-1/TRBV3-2 | CASSTAGSSHEQFF | TGTGCCAGCAGCACTGCCGGGTCTTCCCATGAGCAGTTCTTC
TRBD2 | TRBJ2-7 | NA | TRBV5-1 | CASARTAGESAYEQYF | TGCGCCAGCGCGAGAACTGCGGGAGAGTCTGCCTACGAGCAGTACTTC
TRBD1 | TRBJ1-5 | NA | TRBV5-1 | CASSPGDRGLFQPQHF | TGCGCCAGCAGCCCGGGGGACAGGGGGTTGTTTCAGCCCCAGCATTTT
TRBD1 | TRBJ1-1 | NA | TRBV5-1 | CASSLGTGGTEAFF | TGCGCCAGCAGCTTGGGGACAGGGGGCACTGAAGCTTTCTTT
TRBD1 | TRBJ1-2 | NA | TRBV27 | CASRLSGTGGGYTF | TGTGCCAGCAGATTGTCCGGGACAGGGGGCGGCTACACCTTC
NA | TRBJ2-7 | NA | TRBV27 | CASSSRPSSSGSYEQYF | TGTGCCAGCAGCTCCAGACCCAGCAGCTCCGGGTCCTACGAGCAGTACTTC
TRBD1 | TRBJ2-2 | few | TRBV27 | CASHPRDRVDTGELFF | TGTGCCAGCCATCCAAGGGACAGGGTAGACACCGGGGAGCTGTTTTTT
NA | TRBJ2-7 | NA | TRBV5-6 | CASSRGTEYTYEQYF | TGTGCCAGCAGCCGCGGGACAGAGTACACCTACGAGCAGTACTTC
TRBD1 | TRBJ1-2 | NA | TRBV10-3 | CAISEGGQGSGGYTF | TGTGCCATCAGTGAGGGGGGACAGGGGTCGGGTGGCTACACCTTC
NA | TRBJ1-1 | once | TRBV7-3 | CASSLGHSNTEAFF | TGTGCCAGCAGCTTGGGACATTCGAACACTGAAGCTTTCTTT
NA | TRBJ2-1 | NA | TRBV24-1 | CATSDAGTSRYNEQFF | TGTGCCACCAGTGACGCCGGGACTTCCCGTTACAATGAGCAGTTCTTC
TRBD1 | TRBJ1-3 | NA | TRBV13 | CASRPSGTEKNTIYF | TGTGCCAGCAGGCCCTCCGGGACAGAAAAGAACACCATATATTTT